Following are 25 T cell receptor beta chains from one sample sequenced in a study of blood T cell repertoires in COVID-19. Only in-frame clones appear in the TCRdb table, and some are missing; sequencing was by immunoSEQ multiplex PCR. The repertoire holds 200,000 or so clones, with 80% to 90% as singletons. Material for sequencing was PBMCs or T cells enriched from blood (not recorded which). The receptors were gathered from a woman in her forties with acute COVID-19.

The chain joins TRBV6-5 to TRBJ1-3; TRBD1 might be the D (5 bases). CDR1 MNHEY and CDR2 SVGAGI come from the germline V gene. The CDR3 is 15 amino acids. V was cut by 8 bases and J by 0 bases, with 14 bases left in between. The CDR3 DNA is TGTGCCAGCGGGGCGACAGACGCCTCTGGAAACACCATATATTTT. It translates to CASGATDASGNTIYF.

This clone was seen a single time. Other nucleotide sequences in the sample specify the same CDR3. The chain uses TRBV28 and TRBJ2-5, with D possibly TRBD1 on 5 matching bases. The CDR3 totals 13 residues. Trimming cost V 3 bases and J 11 bases, with 16 bases left between them. CDR1 and CDR2 from the germline V gene are MDHEN and SYDVKM. CDR3 amino acids: CASSFRQSLGQYF. The CDR3 nucleotides read TGTGCCAGCAGTTTTCGACAGAGTCTAGGACAGTACTTC.

The rearrangement uses TRBV5-1 and TRBJ1-1; the D is unclear. The ends were cut back, 2 bases at V and 4 bases at J, with 12 bases in the middle. This CDR3 contains 14 residues. In germline, CDR1 is SGHRS, CDR2 YFSETQ. The CDR3 here is CASSFKGGPTEAFF. CDR3 DNA sequence: TGCGCCAGCAGCTTTAAGGGAGGTCCCACTGAAGCTTTCTTT.

The chain combines TRBV28 with TRBJ1-2; weak D call: TRBD1 (6 bases). Germline assignment: CDR1 MDHEN and CDR2 SYDVKM. The CDR3 totals 14 residues. V was trimmed by 6 bases and J by 3 bases, leaving 14 bases between them. CDR3 sequence: CASSTTGADYGYTF. The DNA of the CDR3 is TGTGCCAGCAGCACGACAGGAGCCGACTATGGCTACACCTTC.

The V and J genes are TRBV7-9 and TRBJ2-7, with a weak D call TRBD2 (5 bases). This CDR3 comprises 14 residues. Germline V CDR1 and CDR2: SEHNR, FQNEAQ (reference sequence). Deletions cut 4 bases from V and 5 bases from J, with 15 bases between. CDR3 in DNA: TGTGCCAGCAGCTGGTGGGGAGAACTTAACGAGCAGTACTTC. The encoded protein is CASSWWGELNEQYF.

The chain has TRBV3-1 (or the pseudogene TRBV3-2) and TRBJ2-7; no reliable D call. The CDR3 is 12 amino acids. Trimming left V 5 bases short and J 6 bases short, with 11 bases between. Germline-derived CDR1 and CDR2 are LGHDT and YNNKEL (reference sequence). Written as DNA, the CDR3 is TGTGCCAGCAGCTTTCGAACTGGCGAGCAGTACTTC. This encodes CASSFRTGEQYF.

This chain links TRBV15 with TRBJ1-2; maybe TRBD1 (5 bases). The CDR3 covers 13 residues. Germline CDR1 reads LNHNV; CDR2 reads YYDKDF (reference sequence). Trimming took off 6 bases at V and 1 base at J, with 9 bases between the two ends. Here the CDR3 DNA reads TGTGCCACCAGGAAACAGGATAACTATGGCTACACCTTC. This encodes CATRKQDNYGYTF.

Turning to this clone: In the same sample, other DNA sequences code for this CDR3. This chain uses TRBV28 with TRBJ1-2; no clear D gene. The CDR3 length is 12 residues. With 8 bases removed from V and 6 bases from J, the gap between germline ends came to 13 bases. Germline CDR1 MDHEN, CDR2 SYDVKM. The CDR3 nucleotides read TGTGCCAGCCGCCGGCAGGAGGATGGCTACACCTTC. This gives the protein CASRRQEDGYTF.

V and J are TRBV7-9 and TRBJ1-3; possible D gene TRBD1, 6 bases. This CDR3 contains 15 residues. V lost 3 bases, J lost 1 base, and 10 bases lay in between. CDR1 and CDR2 from the germline V gene are SEHNR and FQNEAQ (reference sequence). The CDR3 nucleotides are TGTGCCAGCAGCTTTCAGGGGCTTTCTGGAAACACCATATATTTT. It codes for CASSFQGLSGNTIYF.

The chain employs TRBV9 and TRBJ2-1, with 9 positions matching TRBD2. Germline CDR1 SGDLS, CDR2 YYNGEE. J gave up 2 bases and V 0 bases, and 3 bases lay outside the gene matches. CDR3 length: 16 amino acids. The CDR3 spells CASSVGGGRAYNEQFF. In DNA, the CDR3 is TGTGCCAGCAGCGTAGGGGGCGGGAGGGCCTACAATGAGCAGTTCTTC.

The rearrangement links TRBV7-9 to TRBJ2-5; D is uncertain. From germline, CDR1 is SEHNR and CDR2 FQNEAQ (reference sequence). The V gene lost 1 base and the J gene lost 5 bases, with 11 bases spanning the gap. The CDR3 totals 14 residues. The CDR3 protein is CASSLDSAGETQYF. The DNA for the CDR3 is TGTGCCAGCAGCTTAGATTCCGCCGGGGAGACCCAGTACTTC.

This clone was counted ten times or more. The chain carries TRBV6-5 and TRBJ2-7, with 7 bases fitting TRBD2. Germline V gene lookup returns CDR1 MNHEY and CDR2 SVGAGI. This CDR3 is built from 15 residues. As DNA, the CDR3 is TGTGCTGGAGAGACCGGGACGGGGGGAACCTACGAGCAGTACTTC. It yields the protein CAGETGTGGTYEQYF.

This clone was seen a single time. The CDR3 region has the DNA TGTGCCAGCAGCGTAGGGTTAGAGAAGAACACTGAAGCTTTCTTT. Amino acids: CASSVGLEKNTEAFF. The V gene is TRBV9, the J gene TRBJ1-1; D is unclear. V lost 0 bases and J lost 1, with 10 bases in between. Germline CDR1 reads SGDLS; CDR2 reads YYNGEE. CDR3 length equals 15 residues.

Only a few counts were recorded for this clone. The rearrangement links TRBV4-2 to TRBJ1-2; 7 bases line up with TRBD1. Germline trimming cut 2 bases from V and 3 bases from J; bases unmatched to any gene: 3. Germline values: CDR1 LGHNA, CDR2 YNFKEQ. The CDR3 extends over 14 amino acids. CDR3 coding DNA: TGTGCCAGCAGCCAACAGGGGGATTACTATGGCTACACCTTC. Translating it yields CASSQQGDYYGYTF.

The rearrangement links TRBV19 to TRBJ1-4; tentatively, D is TRBD1 (6 bases). Looked up from germline, CDR1 is LNHDA and CDR2 is SQIVND (reference sequence). This CDR3 is 23 amino acids long. The germline V and J ends were trimmed by 5 bases and 1 base, with 35 bases remaining between them. The CDR3 is CASSYIPYHTGTLRGGTNEKLFF. CDR3 bases: TGTGCCAGTAGTTACATACCTTACCATACCGGGACACTCCGCGGGGGAACTAATGAAAAACTGTTTTTT. Filled out from reference TRBV19 and TRBJ1-4, the complete variable domain reads DGGITQSPKYLFRKEGQNVTLSCEQNLNHDAMYWYRQDPGQGLRLIYYSQIVNDFQKGDIAEGYSVSREKKESFPLTVTSAQKNPTAFYLCASSYIPYHTGTLRGGTNEKLFFGSGTQLSVL.

The chain links TRBV4-1 to TRBJ2-1, with 8 bases identical to TRBD2. Germline trimming cut 4 bases from V and 7 bases from J; bases unmatched to any gene: 12. CDR3 length: 16 residues. Germline V lookup: CDR1 MGHRA, CDR2 YSYEKL. CDR3 nucleotide sequence: TGCGCCAGCAGCCCGTCCCCATCGGGAGGGATGAATGAGCAGTTCTTC. Its protein is CASSPSPSGGMNEQFF.

The sample holds a few counts of this clone. The chain links TRBV19 to TRBJ2-7, with D uncertain. Looked up from germline, CDR1 is LNHDA and CDR2 is SQIVND (reference sequence). CDR3 size: 12 residues. Trimming stripped 4 bases from V and 4 bases from J, with 8 bases between. The CDR3 loop is CASSTPQYEQYF. The CDR3 region has the DNA TGTGCCAGTAGTACCCCCCAGTACGAGCAGTACTTC.

The rearrangement uses TRBV28 and TRBJ1-2, with D tentatively TRBD1 (5 bases). The germline V and J ends were trimmed by 1 base and 2 bases, with 8 bases remaining between them. Germline CDR1 and CDR2: MDHEN and SYDVKM. This CDR3 is built from 14 residues. CDR3 nucleotides: TGTGCCAGCAGTTTATATGGGGGGAACTATGGCTACACCTTC. It yields the protein CASSLYGGNYGYTF.

The chain uses TRBV13 and TRBJ2-1, with 7 bases that match TRBD2. The CDR3 loop spans 14 amino acids. Germline CDR1 is PRHDT and CDR2 is FYEKMQ (reference sequence). The J segment lost 9 bases and the V segment lost 6 bases, leaving 11 bases of the junction unmatched. The CDR3: CASRRIGEGREQFF. The CDR3 bases are TGTGCCAGCAGACGGATAGGGGAGGGGCGTGAGCAGTTCTTC.

This rearrangement joins TRBV7-9 to TRBJ1-5, with 8 bases identical to TRBD1. After removal of 4 bases from V and 2 bases from J, the junction contained 7 bases not matched to a gene. CDR1 and CDR2 from the germline V gene are SEHNR and FQNEAQ (reference sequence). CDR3 length: 16 amino acids. The CDR3 sequence is CASSYGQGSGNQPQHF. For the CDR3, the DNA is TGTGCCAGCAGCTACGGACAGGGAAGTGGCAATCAGCCCCAGCATTTT.

This chain connects TRBV28 to TRBJ2-3, with TRBD2 matching over 10 bases. After removal of 4 bases from V and 3 bases from J, the junction contained 7 bases not matched to a gene. The CDR3 runs 16 residues. Germline V CDR1 and CDR2: MDHEN, SYDVKM. CDR3 coding DNA: TGTGCCAGCAGTTCGCAGCGGGAGGGCCCGACAGATACGCAGTATTTT. It encodes CASSSQREGPTDTQYF.

The chain is built from TRBV2 and TRBJ1-1; 8 bases agree with TRBD1. There are 12 residues in the CDR3. The germline CDR1 and CDR2 sequences are SNHLY and FYNNEI. V gave up 6 bases and J gave up 5 bases; unmatched junction bases: 2. The DNA of the CDR3 is TGTGCCAGCAGAACAGGGGGGACTGAAGCTTTCTTT. Its protein product is CASRTGGTEAFF.

This clone turned up a few times. This chain joins TRBV18 and TRBJ2-7; 11 bases are a match to TRBD1. Unmatched junction bases numbered 12, after V lost 2 bases and J lost 9 bases. This CDR3 is built from 16 residues. CDR1 KGHSH and CDR2 LQKENI come from the germline V gene. The CDR3 DNA reads TGTGCCAGCTCACCAACCGCGGGACAGGGGGATTCGGGGCAGTACTTC. It yields the protein CASSPTAGQGDSGQYF.

V gene TRBV27 combines with J gene TRBJ2-3; 15 bases are shared with TRBD2. The V gene's germline CDR1 is MNHEY and CDR2 SMNVEV (reference sequence). The junction had 7 bases not matched to a gene; V was cut back by 5 bases and J by 4 bases. The CDR3 length is 17 residues. CDR3 DNA: TGTGCCAGCAGTCTAAGGACTAGCGGGAGGGCCGCAGATACGCAGTATTTT. This translates into CASSLRTSGRAADTQYF.

This clone was counted a few times. DNA of the CDR3: TGCAGCGCCACAACCACAGGCGTAGTGGTCAATGAGCAGTTCTTC. Protein sequence: CSATTTGVVVNEQFF. The chain employs TRBV29-1 and TRBJ2-1; D possibly corresponds to TRBD1 (5 bases). Germline lookup yields CDR1 SQVTM and CDR2 ANQGSEA. This CDR3 has 15 residues. Trimming shortened V by 7 bases and J by 6 bases, and 22 bases separated the two germline ends.